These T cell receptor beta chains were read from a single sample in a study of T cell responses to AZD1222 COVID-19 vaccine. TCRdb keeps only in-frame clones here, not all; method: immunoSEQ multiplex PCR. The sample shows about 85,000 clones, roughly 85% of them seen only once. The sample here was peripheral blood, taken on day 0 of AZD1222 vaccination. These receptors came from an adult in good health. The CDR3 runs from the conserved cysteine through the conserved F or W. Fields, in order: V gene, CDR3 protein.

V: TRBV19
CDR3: CASSIDSSYGYTF

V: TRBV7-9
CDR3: CASSLVIGTLNEQFF

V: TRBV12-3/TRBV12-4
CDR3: CASSFAREGGYTF

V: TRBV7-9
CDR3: CASSSFPRETQYF

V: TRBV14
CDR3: CASSDSNSPLHF

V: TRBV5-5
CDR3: CASSLDMLSSYEQYF

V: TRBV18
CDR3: CASSSDRGGTEAFF

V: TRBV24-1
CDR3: CATSDSGQGREKLFF

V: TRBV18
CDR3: CASSLLPGTVSGANVLTF

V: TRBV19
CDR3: CASRGLVYNEQFF

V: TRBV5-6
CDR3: CASSGQGHPGGNEKLFF

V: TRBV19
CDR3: CASSALRDRGGETQYF

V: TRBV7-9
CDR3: CASAPQAREQYF

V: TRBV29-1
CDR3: CSVDPRGNEQFF